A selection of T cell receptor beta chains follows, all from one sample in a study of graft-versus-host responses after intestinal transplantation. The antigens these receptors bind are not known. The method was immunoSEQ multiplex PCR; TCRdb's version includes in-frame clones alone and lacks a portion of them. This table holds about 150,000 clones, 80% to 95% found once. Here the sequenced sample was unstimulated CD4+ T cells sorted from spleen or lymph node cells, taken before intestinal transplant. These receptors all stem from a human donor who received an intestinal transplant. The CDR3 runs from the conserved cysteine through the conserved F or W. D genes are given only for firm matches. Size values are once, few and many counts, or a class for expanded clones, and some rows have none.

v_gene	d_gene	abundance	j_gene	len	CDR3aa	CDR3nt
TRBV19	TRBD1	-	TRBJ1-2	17	CASSTFGGTGDNYGYTF	TGTGCCAGTAGTACCTTTGGCGGGACAGGGGATAACTATGGCTACACCTTC
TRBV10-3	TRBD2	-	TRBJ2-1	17	CAISGTSGSGSYNEQFF	TGTGCCATCAGTGGGACTAGCGGGAGCGGCTCCTACAATGAGCAGTTCTTC
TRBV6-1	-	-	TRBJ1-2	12	CASSWDTLGYTF	TGTGCCAGCTCGTGGGACACCTTGGGCTACACCTTC
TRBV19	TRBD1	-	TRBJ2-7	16	CASSIRQGSFSYEQYF	TGTGCCAGTAGTATCCGACAGGGGTCGTTCTCCTACGAGCAGTACTTC
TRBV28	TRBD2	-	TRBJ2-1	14	CASSSALLAGAQFF	TGTGCCAGCAGTTCTGCATTACTAGCGGGAGCGCAGTTCTTC
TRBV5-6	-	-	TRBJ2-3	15	CASSADRTQRDTQYF	TGTGCCAGCAGCGCTGACCGGACCCAAAGGGATACGCAGTATTTT
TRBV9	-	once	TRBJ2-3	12	CASSPHVDTQYF	TGTGCCAGCAGCCCCCACGTCGATACGCAGTATTTT
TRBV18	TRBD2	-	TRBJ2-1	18	CASSLLWTSGSSYNEQFF	TGTGCCAGCTCACTTCTTTGGACTAGCGGGAGCTCCTACAATGAGCAGTTCTTC
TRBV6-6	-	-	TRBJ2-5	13	CASSYSGRETQYF	TGTGCCAGCAGTTACTCGGGGAGGGAGACCCAGTACTTC
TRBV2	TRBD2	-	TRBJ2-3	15	CASSVIAGGRDTQYF	TGTGCCAGCAGTGTAATAGCGGGAGGTAGGGATACGCAGTATTTT
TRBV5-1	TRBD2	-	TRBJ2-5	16	CASGPLAGGPGETQYF	TGCGCCAGCGGTCCCCTAGCGGGAGGGCCGGGGGAGACCCAGTACTTC
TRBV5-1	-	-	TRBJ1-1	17	CASSLDGAGFMNTEAFF	TGCGCCAGCAGCTTGGACGGGGCAGGTTTCATGAACACTGAAGCTTTCTTT
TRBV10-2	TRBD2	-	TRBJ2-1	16	CASHGLAGRGPNEQFF	TGCGCCAGCCACGGACTAGCGGGGAGGGGGCCCAATGAGCAGTTCTTC
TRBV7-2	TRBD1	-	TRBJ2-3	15	CASSSGQVFTDTQYF	TGTGCCAGCAGCTCGGGACAGGTCTTCACAGATACGCAGTATTTT
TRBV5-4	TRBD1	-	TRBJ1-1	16	CASRADPGQVNTEAFF	TGTGCCAGCAGAGCTGATCCGGGACAGGTGAACACTGAAGCTTTCTTT
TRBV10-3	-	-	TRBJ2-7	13	CAISPVQGHEQYF	TGTGCCATCTCCCCGGTGCAAGGGCACGAGCAGTACTTC
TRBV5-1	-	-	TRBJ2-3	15	CASSAGSTSTDTQYF	TGCGCCAGCAGCGCCGGTAGCACGAGCACAGATACGCAGTATTTT
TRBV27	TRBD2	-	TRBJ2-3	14	CASKGRVSTDTQYF	TGTGCCAGCAAGGGGAGGGTGAGCACAGATACGCAGTATTTT
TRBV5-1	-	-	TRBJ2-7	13	CASKWAGSYEQYF	TGCGCCAGCAAGTGGGCAGGCTCCTACGAGCAGTACTTC
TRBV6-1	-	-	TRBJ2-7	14	CASSEARGYPLGYF	TGTGCCAGCAGTGAAGCCAGGGGATATCCGCTTGGGTACTTC